The clone carrying this T cell receptor beta chain came up many times. The antigen remains undetermined. Researchers amplified the TCR beta CDR3 regions from RNA transcripts. The HTBI set primed first-round TCR CDR3 RT-PCR. TCRdb reprocessed the multiplex PCR reads via MiXCR and lists one record per CDR3 protein. The table shows a few hundred thousand distinct CDR3 sequences, with about 15% occurring only once. This sample was taken from a study of T cells in Graves' hyperthyroidism and ophthalmopathy. Trimming removed 2 bases from V and 8 bases from J, with 7 bases in between. Germline V gene sequence: CDR1 SGHTA, CDR2 FQGNSA. CDR3 length equals 13 residues. Study observations and caveats: Among thyroid clonotypes expanded above 0.001, most also appeared in blood.

The sample was blood. The clonotype comes from a woman aged 55-70 years with Graves' ophthalmopathy. This chain links TRBV7-2 with TRBJ1-6, with no clear D. The CDR3 loop reads CASSLSGDSPLHF. The CDR3, as DNA: TGTGCCAGCAGCTTATCGGGCGATTCACCCCTCCACTTT.